One sample yielded the 17 T cell receptor beta chains listed below, sequenced in a study of blood T cell repertoires in COVID-19. Generated by immunoSEQ multiplex PCR, the TCRdb table keeps only in-frame clones and is missing some. The table has 130,000 to 150,000 clones, approximately 90% seen once; the top ten hold just over 3%. Sequenced sample: peripheral blood. All receptors come from a woman aged 55-70 years with active COVID-19.

The CDR3 DNA sequence: TGCGCCAGCAGGGGGGCCGCCGGGACAGGGATACTCCACTTT. This gives the protein CASRGAAGTGILHF. The chain uses TRBV5-1 and TRBJ1-6; 9 nucleotides match TRBD1. Germline lookup yields CDR1 SGHRS and CDR2 YFSETQ. The CDR3 sequence is 14 residues long. Trimming cost V 5 bases and J 16 bases; bases outside gene matches: 13.

This clone was detected only once. This CDR3 is CASSHGLREASHYEQYF. DNA for the CDR3: TGCGCCAGCAGCCATGGACTCCGGGAGGCCTCCCACTACGAGCAGTACTTC. This chain joins TRBV4-3 and TRBJ2-7; TRBD2 agrees at 7 bases. Germline V gene sequence: CDR1 LGHNA, CDR2 YSLEER. The V and J ends lost 3 bases and 3 bases, in that order; junction bases with no gene match: 14. The CDR3 runs to 17 residues.

This clone is labeled medium-sized (0.01 to 0.1%). The chain is built from TRBV27 and TRBJ2-7, with D possibly TRBD2 on 5 matching bases. The CDR3 spans 13 residues. The germline gives CDR1 MNHEY, CDR2 SMNVEV (reference sequence). V shed 5 bases and J shed 0 bases, with 8 bases lying between them. For the CDR3, the DNA is TGTGCCAGCAGTATCCGGGGCTCCTACGAGCAGTACTTC. This translates into CASSIRGSYEQYF.

The rearrangement uses TRBV4-1 and TRBJ2-5; 8 bases line up with TRBD1. Germline-derived CDR1 and CDR2 are MGHRA and YSYEKL. Trimming removed 5 bases from V and 9 bases from J; junction bases left unmatched: 8. This CDR3 comprises 13 residues. In DNA form, the CDR3 reads TGCGCCAGCAGCGAGGACAGGGAAGTTGCCCAGTACTTC. This codes for CASSEDREVAQYF.

The V call is TRBV12-5, the J call TRBJ2-1; 7 bases align to TRBD2. Trimming took 5 bases from V and 2 from J; bases not matched to a gene: 6. Germline CDR1 LGHNT, CDR2 FRNRAP. The CDR3 length is 15 residues. CDR3 sequence reads: CASGPSGKAYNEQFF. CDR3 sequence (DNA): TGTGCTAGTGGTCCGAGCGGGAAGGCCTACAATGAGCAGTTCTTC. The variable domain in full, with the rest retrieved from reference TRBV12-5 and TRBJ2-1, is DARVTQTPRHKVTEMGQEVTMRCQPILGHNTVFWYRQTMMQGLELLAYFRNRAPLDDSGMPKDRFSAEMPDATLATLKIQPSEPRDSAVYFCASGPSGKAYNEQFFGPGTRLTVL.

The rearrangement joins TRBV30 to TRBJ2-2, with 8 bases that match TRBD2. Germline CDR1 GTSNPN, CDR2 SVGIG (reference sequence). V lost 3 bases, J lost 10 bases, and 7 bases stayed unmatched. This CDR3 spans 13 amino acids. The CDR3 DNA is TGTGCCTGGAGCTTGACTAGCGTACAGGAGCTGTTTTTT. The encoded protein is CAWSLTSVQELFF.

The rearrangement uses TRBV2 and TRBJ1-2; no reliable D call. The CDR3 has 12 amino acids. Germline lookup yields CDR1 SNHLY and CDR2 FYNNEI. Trimming took off 4 bases at V and 8 bases at J, with 11 bases between the two ends. Here the CDR3 reads CASSGLGGGYTF. CDR3 bases: TGTGCCAGCAGTGGACTGGGTGGGGGCTACACCTTC.

The genes are TRBV7-9 and TRBJ2-7; D is uncertain. CDR1 and CDR2 from the germline V gene are SEHNR and FQNEAQ (reference sequence). The CDR3 loop spans 12 amino acids. Trimming left V 2 bases short and J 6 bases short, with 8 bases between. CDR3 region: CASSLIRSEQYF. CDR3 in DNA: TGTGCCAGCAGCTTAATCAGATCCGAGCAGTACTTC.

The V and J genes are TRBV5-8 and TRBJ2-4; perhaps TRBD2 as D (5 bases). V was cut by 3 bases and J by 0 bases, with 22 bases left in between. The CDR3 spans 19 residues. From germline, CDR1 is SGHTS and CDR2 YDEGEE. CDR3 nucleotide sequence: TGTGCCAGCAGCTCCCGACGGGATTCCCACTCGATAGCCAAAAACATTCAGTACTTC. This encodes CASSSRRDSHSIAKNIQYF.

This clone was observed a single time. The chain joins TRBV5-1 to TRBJ2-5; D unclear. Germline V gene sequence: CDR1 SGHRS, CDR2 YFSETQ. V lost 3 bases, J lost 2 bases, and 17 bases lay in between. The CDR3 is made up of 16 amino acids. For the CDR3, the DNA is TGCGCCAGCAGCTCCCTTCTGGTGTCCACTCAAGAGACCCAGTACTTC. Translating it yields CASSSLLVSTQETQYF.

The J gene is TRBJ2-3, the V gene TRBV7-3; 7 bases fit TRBD2. J lost 0 bases, V lost 2 bases, and 11 bases had no gene match. The CDR3 totals 18 residues. Germline V gives CDR1 SGHTA, CDR2 FQGTGA. Here the CDR3 reads CASSLAPWASGSTDTQYF. The CDR3 DNA is TGTGCCAGCAGCTTAGCCCCTTGGGCTAGCGGTAGCACAGATACGCAGTATTTT. The whole variable domain, remainder taken from reference TRBV7-3 and TRBJ2-3, is GAGVSQTPSNKVTEKGKYVELRCDPISGHTALYWYRQSLGQGPEFLIYFQGTGAADDSGLPNDRFFAVRPEGSVSTLKIQRTERGDSAVYLCASSLAPWASGSTDTQYFGPGTRLTVL.

The chain combines TRBV24-1 with TRBJ2-1; 8 nucleotides match TRBD2. Germline values: CDR1 KGHDR, CDR2 SFDVKD. The CDR3 runs 14 residues. V lost 3 bases and J lost 7; bases outside the gene matches: 4. The DNA of the CDR3 is TGTGCCACCAGTGATACAGCGGGAGTAAATGAGCAGTTCTTC. The encoded protein is CATSDTAGVNEQFF.

The chain links TRBV9 to TRBJ2-7, with TRBD2 as a possible D gene (6 bases). CDR1 is SGDLS and CDR2 is YYNGEE in the germline V gene. V lost 3 bases and J lost 4, with 14 bases in between. CDR3 length equals 14 residues. CDR3 residues: CASSGGVVPYEQYF. Here the CDR3 DNA reads TGTGCCAGCAGCGGGGGGGTAGTCCCGTACGAGCAGTACTTC. The full variable domain, rest sourced from reference TRBV9 and TRBJ2-7, is DSGVTQTPKHLITATGQRVTLRCSPRSGDLSVYWYQQSLDQGLQFLIQYYNGEERAKGNILERFSAQQFPDLHSELNLSSLELGDSALYFCASSGGVVPYEQYFGPGTRLTVT.

The chain uses TRBV10-1 and TRBJ2-7, with D possibly being TRBD1 (5 bases). Germline assignment: CDR1 WNHNN and CDR2 SYGVQD (reference sequence). Trimming shortened V by 4 bases and J by 6 bases, and 13 bases separated the two germline ends. This CDR3 region has 13 residues. The CDR3 coding sequence is TGCGCCAGCAGTGGGGGCTACCCTGGCGAGCAGTACTTC. This codes for CASSGGYPGEQYF.

The chain has TRBV6-2 or TRBV6-3 and TRBJ2-1, with D possibly being TRBD2 (5 bases). The ends were cut back, 5 bases at V and 11 bases at J, with 13 bases in the middle. The CDR3 has 12 amino acids. Germline CDR1 is MNHEY and CDR2 is SVGEGT. Here the CDR3 reads CASSPGRRQQFF. For the CDR3, the DNA is TGTGCCAGCAGTCCAGGACGGAGGCAGCAGTTCTTC.

This chain joins TRBV6-1 and TRBJ2-1; the D gene is possibly TRBD2 (6 bases). Deletions cut 4 bases from V and 9 bases from J, with 25 bases between. Germline-derived CDR1 and CDR2 are MNHNS and SASEGT. The CDR3 length is 17 residues. DNA of the CDR3: TGTGCCAGCAGTGGCTCCCCTCCTAGCGAGTATACAACTGAGCAGTTCTTC. Translation gives CASSGSPPSEYTTEQFF.

The rearrangement links TRBV28 to TRBJ1-2; D is possibly TRBD1 (5 bases). CDR3 length: 15 amino acids. V dropped 5 bases and J dropped 4 bases, with 17 bases sitting between them. Germline CDR1 MDHEN, CDR2 SYDVKM. CDR3 residues: CASSPQEGVGYGYTF. Written as DNA, the CDR3 is TGTGCCAGCAGTCCCCAAGAAGGGGTCGGCTATGGCTACACCTTC.